This TCR beta chain was sequenced during a study of shared clonotypes between healthy human individuals. V shed 1 base and J 3 bases; nucleotides not matched to a gene: 7. CDR1 SGHRS and CDR2 YFSETQ come from the germline V gene. The CDR3 runs to 16 residues. Researchers divided each subset's genomic DNA evenly across several immunoSEQ plates. Generated by immunoSEQ multiplex PCR, the TCRdb table keeps only in-frame clones and is missing some. Of some 1,600,000 clones listed, approximately 98% are singletons. This receptor was identified in a man aged 25 to 45 in good health. Sequencing was carried out using naive CD4+ T cells sorted from blood. Documented subset: CD45RA+ positively selected. The chain couples TRBV5-1 to TRBJ2-5; TRBD1 matches 9 bases. For the CDR3, the DNA is TGCGCCAGCAGCTTGTCAACAGGGGGCCTCGAAGAGACCCAGTACTTC. Amino acids: CASSLSTGGLEETQYF.